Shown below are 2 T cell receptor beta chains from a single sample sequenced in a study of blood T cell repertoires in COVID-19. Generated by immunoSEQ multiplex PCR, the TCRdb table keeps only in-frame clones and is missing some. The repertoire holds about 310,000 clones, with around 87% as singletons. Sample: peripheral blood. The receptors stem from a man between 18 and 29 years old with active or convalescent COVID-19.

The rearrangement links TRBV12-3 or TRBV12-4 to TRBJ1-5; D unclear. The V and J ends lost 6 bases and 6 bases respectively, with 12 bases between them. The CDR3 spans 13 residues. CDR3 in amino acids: CASSHEAGQPQHF. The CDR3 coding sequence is TGTGCCAGCAGCCATGAAGCGGGTCAGCCCCAGCATTTT.

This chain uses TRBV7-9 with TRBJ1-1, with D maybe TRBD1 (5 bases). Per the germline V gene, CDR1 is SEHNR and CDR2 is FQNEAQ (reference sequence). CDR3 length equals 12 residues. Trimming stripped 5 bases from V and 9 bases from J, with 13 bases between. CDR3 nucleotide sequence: TGTGCCAGCAGCGTAAACAGGTTGAAAGCTTTCTTT. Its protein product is CASSVNRLKAFF.